The rows below give T cell receptor beta chains drawn from one sample of a study of T cell responses to AZD1222 COVID-19 vaccine. The assay was immunoSEQ multiplex PCR, and TCRdb's table has in-frame clones only and misses some. This table has roughly 99,000 clones, nearly 90% appearing once. The sequencing used peripheral blood, collected 28 days after the second AZD1222 dose. These receptors were obtained from an adult who received the AZD1222 COVID-19 vaccine. CDR3s include the opening cysteine and the closing phenylalanine or tryptophan. The D gene is left open where the match is weak. For some rows the clone size is stated as once, few or many, or as a class when expanded; others skip it.

size	V	D	length	J	CDR3	DNA
-	TRBV6-5	-	12	TRBJ1-1	CASMSRATEAFF	TGTGCCAGCATGTCGCGGGCCACTGAAGCTTTCTTT
-	TRBV3-1/TRBV3-2	-	15	TRBJ1-1	CASSNKEQLGTEAFF	TGTGCCAGCAGTAACAAGGAACAGCTGGGCACTGAAGCTTTCTTT
-	TRBV20-1	-	12	TRBJ1-2	CSASQANYGYTF	TGCAGTGCTAGTCAAGCTAACTATGGCTACACCTTC
-	TRBV7-2	TRBD1	16	TRBJ2-7	CASSPGDRGKYYEQYF	TGTGCCAGCAGCCCCGGGGACAGGGGAAAATACTACGAGCAGTACTTC
few	TRBV10-3	-	14	TRBJ2-7	CATGRTDSSYEQYF	TGTGCCACGGGAAGGACGGACAGCTCCTACGAGCAGTACTTC
-	TRBV19	-	12	TRBJ1-2	CASAPFGYGYTF	TGTGCCTCGGCCCCTTTTGGCTATGGCTACACCTTC
-	TRBV6-5	TRBD1	13	TRBJ1-5	CASSSGGWQPQHF	TGTGCCAGCAGCTCAGGGGGCTGGCAGCCCCAGCATTTT
-	TRBV29-1	TRBD1	13	TRBJ2-3	CSVRGQGTDTQYF	TGCAGCGTACGGGGACAGGGCACAGATACGCAGTATTTT
-	TRBV29-1	-	13	TRBJ1-1	CSAERGADTEAFF	TGCAGCGCTGAGCGGGGTGCGGACACTGAAGCTTTCTTT
few	TRBV15	-	15	TRBJ1-1	CATSRDSVSGTEAFF	TGTGCCACCAGCAGAGATTCCGTTTCGGGGACTGAAGCTTTCTTT
-	TRBV9	-	13	TRBJ2-2	CASSALPAGELFF	TGTGCCAGCAGCGCTCTACCAGCCGGGGAGCTGTTTTTT
-	TRBV12-3/TRBV12-4	-	12	TRBJ1-2	CASSLAGAGYTF	TGTGCCAGCAGTTTAGCTGGGGCCGGCTACACCTTC
-	TRBV5-4	-	13	TRBJ1-1	CAVKTEVNTEAFF	TGTGCCGTAAAGACAGAAGTGAACACTGAAGCTTTCTTT
few	TRBV28	-	14	TRBJ1-6	CASSAGSYNSPLHF	TGTGCCAGCAGTGCGGGCTCCTATAATTCACCCCTCCACTTT
-	TRBV19	-	13	TRBJ2-5	CASSISGGETQYF	TGTGCCAGTAGTATTTCGGGTGGAGAGACCCAGTACTTC
-	TRBV7-9	-	13	TRBJ2-5	CASSLETRETQYF	TGTGCCAGCAGCTTAGAGACCCGGGAGACCCAGTACTTC
-	TRBV6-5	-	12	TRBJ1-1	CASSYRWGEAFF	TGTGCCAGCAGTTACCGGTGGGGGGAGGCTTTCTTT
-	TRBV30	-	14	TRBJ1-2	CAWSYGGRGYGYTF	TGTGCCTGGAGTTACGGGGGCCGAGGCTATGGCTACACCTTC
-	TRBV27	TRBD1	14	TRBJ1-4	CASSPGTANEKLFF	TGTGCCAGCAGTCCCGGGACAGCTAATGAAAAACTGTTTTTT
once	TRBV5-1	TRBD1	16	TRBJ1-2	CASSLAPETGAHGYTF	TGCGCCAGCAGCTTGGCCCCCGAGACAGGGGCACATGGCTACACCTTC
once	TRBV9	TRBD2	15	TRBJ2-3	CASSVGGGYTDTQYF	TGTGCCAGCAGCGTAGGCGGGGGGTACACAGATACGCAGTATTTT
-	TRBV2	-	14	TRBJ1-5	CASRGGRSQQPQHF	TGTGCCAGCAGGGGGGGGAGGTCCCAACAGCCCCAGCATTTT
once	TRBV19	TRBD1	17	TRBJ2-7	CASSIAGGQTFSYEQYF	TGTGCCAGTAGTATAGCTGGGGGACAGACTTTTTCCTACGAGCAGTACTTC
-	TRBV5-4	-	15	TRBJ2-1	CASSSNRESYNEQFF	TGTGCCAGCAGCTCGAACAGGGAATCCTACAATGAGCAGTTCTTC
-	TRBV7-8	-	16	TRBJ1-1	CASNPLGGDMNTEAFF	TGTGCCAGCAACCCCCTTGGAGGAGACATGAACACTGAAGCTTTCTTT
-	TRBV18	-	12	TRBJ1-2	CASSGDSSGYTF	TGTGCCAGCTCAGGGGACTCCAGTGGCTACACCTTC
-	TRBV3-1/TRBV3-2	-	17	TRBJ2-3	CASSQDQGAGDTDTQYF	TGTGCCAGCAGCCAAGACCAGGGGGCGGGGGATACAGATACGCAGTATTTT
-	TRBV4-2	TRBD2	17	TRBJ2-1	CASSQARGAGGLDEQFF	TGTGCCAGCAGCCAAGCCAGGGGCGCGGGGGGGCTCGATGAGCAGTTCTTC
-	TRBV6-2/TRBV6-3	-	16	TRBJ2-1	CASSYTRGITYNEQFF	TGTGCCAGCAGTTACACAAGGGGGATTACTTACAATGAGCAGTTCTTC
once	TRBV5-1	-	14	TRBJ2-5	CASSPDSNGETQYF	TGCGCCAGCAGCCCGGACTCTAACGGGGAGACCCAGTACTTC
once	TRBV9	TRBD1	15	TRBJ2-7	CASSVDGQGNGEQYF	TGTGCCAGCAGCGTGGATGGACAGGGTAATGGCGAGCAGTACTTC
-	TRBV5-4	-	16	TRBJ1-6	CASSLGGTGYNSPLHF	TGTGCCAGCAGCTTGGGGGGCACCGGCTATAATTCACCCCTCCACTTT
-	TRBV7-2	-	15	TRBJ1-5	CASSLAGEGNQPQHF	TGTGCCAGCAGCTTAGCGGGGGAGGGCAATCAGCCCCAGCATTTT
-	TRBV4-3	-	15	TRBJ2-7	CASSQDRASSYEQYF	TGCGCCAGCAGCCAAGACCGGGCCAGTTCCTACGAGCAGTACTTC
-	TRBV3-1/TRBV3-2	TRBD1	14	TRBJ1-1	CASSRDRPGTEAFF	TGTGCCAGCAGTAGGGACAGGCCGGGCACTGAAGCTTTCTTT
-	TRBV5-4	TRBD2	15	TRBJ2-7	CASSPLRGELYEQYF	TGTGCCAGCAGTCCCCTGCGGGGGGAACTCTACGAGCAGTACTTC
-	TRBV7-9	TRBD1	19	TRBJ1-1	CASSRQMNRGRVVNTEAFF	TGTGCCAGCAGCCGACAAATGAACAGGGGGCGCGTGGTGAACACTGAAGCTTTCTTT
-	TRBV7-9	TRBD1	13	TRBJ1-1	CASSLQGDTEAFF	TGTGCCAGCAGCTTACAGGGGGACACTGAAGCTTTCTTT
-	TRBV9	-	14	TRBJ1-5	CASSVGPQDQPQHF	TGTGCCAGCAGCGTTGGGCCACAAGATCAGCCCCAGCATTTT
once	TRBV5-1	TRBD1	17	TRBJ1-1	CASSSGTGIPMNTEAFF	TGCGCCAGCAGCTCCGGGACAGGAATCCCCATGAACACTGAAGCTTTCTTT
-	TRBV4-3	-	15	TRBJ1-2	CASSQDPGGNYGYTF	TGCGCCAGCAGCCAAGATCCGGGCGGGAACTATGGCTACACCTTC
-	TRBV27	-	13	TRBJ2-5	CASSLHSQETQYF	TGTGCCAGCAGTTTGCACAGCCAAGAGACCCAGTACTTC
once	TRBV5-6	-	15	TRBJ2-3	CASSLVQAVTDTQYF	TGTGCCAGCAGCTTGGTACAGGCCGTCACAGATACGCAGTATTTT
-	TRBV9	-	16	TRBJ2-1	CASSVGGGMSYNEQFF	TGTGCCAGCAGCGTAGGAGGAGGGATGTCCTACAATGAGCAGTTCTTC
-	TRBV18	TRBD1	15	TRBJ1-2	CASSRTGLVNYGYTF	TGTGCCAGCTCACGGACAGGGCTAGTTAACTATGGCTACACCTTC
-	TRBV6-5	-	15	TRBJ2-7	CASSAGSPLTYEQYF	TGTGCCAGCAGCGCAGGGTCACCTTTGACCTACGAGCAGTACTTC